This TCR beta chain appears in the sequencing data of a study of blood T cell repertoires in COVID-19. At the level of the study: Italy, Spain and the United States were the sources of the convalescent and acute COVID-19 samples.

This clone was observed a single time. Per the germline V gene, CDR1 is LNHNV and CDR2 is YYDKDF (reference sequence). Trimming took 1 base from V and 8 from J, leaving 11 bases between them. This CDR3 comprises 14 residues. TCRdb's table, derived via immunoSEQ multiplex PCR, lists solely in-frame clones and lacks some. The table has fewer than 200,000 clones, just over 90% seen once. This chain uses TRBV15 with TRBJ1-4; D gene ambiguous. This sequence was found in a man aged 18 to 30 with COVID-19, enrolled during active disease. The sequencing sample was made of peripheral blood. The CDR3 DNA sequence: TGTGCCACCAGCAGAGGGACCCAGCGGGAAAAACTGTTTTTT. Translating it yields CATSRGTQREKLFF.